The rows below give T cell receptor beta chains drawn from one sample of a study of Graves' ophthalmopathy and Graves' hyperthyroidism. TCRdb reprocessed the multiplex PCR reads with MiXCR, giving one entry per CDR3 protein. The sample holds approximately 700,000 distinct CDR3 sequences; around 40% are singletons and the top ten take 40% to 55%. The source material was peripheral blood. All receptors come from an adult man with Graves' ophthalmopathy. CDR3s include the opening cysteine and the closing phenylalanine or tryptophan. The order of the fields is D gene, J gene, clone size, V gene, CDR3 DNA, CDR3 protein. The D gene is left open where the match is weak. Expanded clones are given a class, and other clones once, few, many or no size at all.

d_call: NA
j_call: TRBJ2-2
clone_size: NA
v_call: TRBV29-1
cdr3_nt: TGCAGCGTTGATTCAACGGGTGGGTGCACCGGGGAGCTGTTTTTT
cdr3_aa: CSVDSTGGCTGELFF

d_call: NA
j_call: TRBJ2-7
clone_size: NA
v_call: TRBV29-1
cdr3_nt: TGCAGCACTCGACAGAGACTTTACGAGCAGTACTTC
cdr3_aa: CSTRQRLYEQYF

d_call: NA
j_call: TRBJ1-1
clone_size: many
v_call: TRBV7-8
cdr3_nt: TGTGCCAGCAGCTTAGAGGGGGTTCACACTGAAGCTTTCTTT
cdr3_aa: CASSLEGVHTEAFF

d_call: NA
j_call: TRBJ1-1
clone_size: many
v_call: TRBV19
cdr3_nt: TGTGCCAGTAGTATAGGGGACACCACTACGAACACTGAAGCTTTCTTT
cdr3_aa: CASSIGDTTTNTEAFF

d_call: TRBD2
j_call: TRBJ2-5
clone_size: many
v_call: TRBV7-6
cdr3_nt: TGTGCCAGCAGCTTAGTGCGGGGGGGACAAGAGACCCAGTACTTC
cdr3_aa: CASSLVRGGQETQYF

d_call: TRBD1
j_call: TRBJ1-5
clone_size: many
v_call: TRBV5-8
cdr3_nt: TGTGCCAGCAGCCCGACAGGGACAAGCAATCAGCCCCAGCATTTT
cdr3_aa: CASSPTGTSNQPQHF

d_call: TRBD1
j_call: TRBJ2-7
clone_size: NA
v_call: TRBV20-1
cdr3_nt: TGCAGTGCGGCGCCCGGGACAGGTGCCTACGAGCAGTACTTC
cdr3_aa: CSAAPGTGAYEQYF

d_call: NA
j_call: TRBJ1-1
clone_size: NA
v_call: TRBV20-1
cdr3_nt: TGCAGTGCCAGGGCGGGAGGTAGTCTCGCTGAAGCTTTCTTT
cdr3_aa: CSARAGGSLAEAFF

d_call: NA
j_call: TRBJ2-7
clone_size: NA
v_call: TRBV25-1
cdr3_nt: TGTGCCAGCAGCAAGCGCGGGACTCGAACCTACGAGCAGTACTTC
cdr3_aa: CASSKRGTRTYEQYF

d_call: TRBD1
j_call: TRBJ2-7
clone_size: NA
v_call: TRBV5-6
cdr3_nt: TGTGCCAGCAGCTTGGTGGGACAGGGTTCCGAGCAGTACTTC
cdr3_aa: CASSLVGQGSEQYF

d_call: TRBD1
j_call: TRBJ2-5
clone_size: NA
v_call: TRBV7-9
cdr3_nt: TGTGCCAGCAGCTGGGACAGGGTGAGGGAGACCCAGTACTTC
cdr3_aa: CASSWDRVRETQYF

d_call: NA
j_call: TRBJ1-5
clone_size: once
v_call: TRBV11-2
cdr3_nt: TGTGCCAGCAGCTTGGACGCGGGGCCCCAGCATTTT
cdr3_aa: CASSLDAGPQHF

d_call: NA
j_call: TRBJ1-1
clone_size: many
v_call: TRBV11-2
cdr3_nt: TGTGCCAGCAGCCCCACAAAGAACACTGAAGCTTTCTTT
cdr3_aa: CASSPTKNTEAFF

d_call: NA
j_call: TRBJ2-5
clone_size: NA
v_call: TRBV20-1
cdr3_nt: TGCAGTGCTAGAGATCCCCAGGGGAGGCAAGAGACCCAGTACTTC
cdr3_aa: CSARDPQGRQETQYF

d_call: NA
j_call: TRBJ2-7
clone_size: few
v_call: TRBV6-1
cdr3_nt: TGTGCCAGCAGTTACTCGGTCTACGAGCAGTACTTC
cdr3_aa: CASSYSVYEQYF

d_call: NA
j_call: TRBJ1-3
clone_size: few
v_call: TRBV13
cdr3_nt: TGTGCCAGCAGACAAAGTCTTGGTTTCTCTGGAAACACCATATATTTT
cdr3_aa: CASRQSLGFSGNTIYF

d_call: NA
j_call: TRBJ1-2
clone_size: many
v_call: TRBV14
cdr3_nt: NA
cdr3_aa: CASSTSTATNYGYTF

d_call: NA
j_call: TRBJ2-7
clone_size: NA
v_call: TRBV24-1
cdr3_nt: TGTGCCACCAGTGATATGGGGTCGAAGGAGCAGTACTTC
cdr3_aa: CATSDMGSKEQYF

d_call: TRBD1
j_call: TRBJ2-7
clone_size: few
v_call: TRBV2
cdr3_nt: TGTGCCAGCAGTGAGTGGACAGGCCGGGCCTACGAGCAGTACTTC
cdr3_aa: CASSEWTGRAYEQYF

d_call: NA
j_call: TRBJ2-7
clone_size: NA
v_call: TRBV10-1
cdr3_nt: TGCGCCAGCAGTGAGTCCGGGACGCCGTACGAGCAGTACTTC
cdr3_aa: CASSESGTPYEQYF

d_call: NA
j_call: TRBJ1-4
clone_size: NA
v_call: TRBV29-1
cdr3_nt: TGCAGCGCTGCAGGTTCAACTAATGAAAAACTGTTTTTT
cdr3_aa: CSAAGSTNEKLFF

d_call: NA
j_call: TRBJ1-1
clone_size: NA
v_call: TRBV15
cdr3_nt: TGTGCCTGGAGTGAGGTAACAGACATGAACACTGAAGCTTTCTTT
cdr3_aa: CAWSEVTDMNTEAFF

d_call: NA
j_call: TRBJ1-5
clone_size: many
v_call: TRBV19
cdr3_nt: TGTGCCAGTAGCTTGGTTGGGTCGACCCAGCATTTT
cdr3_aa: CASSLVGSTQHF

d_call: NA
j_call: TRBJ1-5
clone_size: few
v_call: TRBV2
cdr3_nt: TGTGCCAGCAGCCCTCTGAGGGTCAATCAGCCCCAGCATTTT
cdr3_aa: CASSPLRVNQPQHF